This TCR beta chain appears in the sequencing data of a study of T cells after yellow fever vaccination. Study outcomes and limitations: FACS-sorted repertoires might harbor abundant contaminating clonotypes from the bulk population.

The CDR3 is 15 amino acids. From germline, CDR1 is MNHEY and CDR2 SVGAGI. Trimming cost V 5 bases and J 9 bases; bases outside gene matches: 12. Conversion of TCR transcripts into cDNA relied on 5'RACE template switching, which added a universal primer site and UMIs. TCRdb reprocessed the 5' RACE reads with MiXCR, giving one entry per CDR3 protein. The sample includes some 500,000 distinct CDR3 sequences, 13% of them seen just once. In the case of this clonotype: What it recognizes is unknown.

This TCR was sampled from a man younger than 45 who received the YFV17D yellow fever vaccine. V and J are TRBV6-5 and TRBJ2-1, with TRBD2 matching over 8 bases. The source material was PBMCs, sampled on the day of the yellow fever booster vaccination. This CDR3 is CASSPSGLGSGEQFF. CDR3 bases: TGTGCCAGCAGTCCCTCGGGACTAGGTAGCGGTGAGCAGTTCTTC.